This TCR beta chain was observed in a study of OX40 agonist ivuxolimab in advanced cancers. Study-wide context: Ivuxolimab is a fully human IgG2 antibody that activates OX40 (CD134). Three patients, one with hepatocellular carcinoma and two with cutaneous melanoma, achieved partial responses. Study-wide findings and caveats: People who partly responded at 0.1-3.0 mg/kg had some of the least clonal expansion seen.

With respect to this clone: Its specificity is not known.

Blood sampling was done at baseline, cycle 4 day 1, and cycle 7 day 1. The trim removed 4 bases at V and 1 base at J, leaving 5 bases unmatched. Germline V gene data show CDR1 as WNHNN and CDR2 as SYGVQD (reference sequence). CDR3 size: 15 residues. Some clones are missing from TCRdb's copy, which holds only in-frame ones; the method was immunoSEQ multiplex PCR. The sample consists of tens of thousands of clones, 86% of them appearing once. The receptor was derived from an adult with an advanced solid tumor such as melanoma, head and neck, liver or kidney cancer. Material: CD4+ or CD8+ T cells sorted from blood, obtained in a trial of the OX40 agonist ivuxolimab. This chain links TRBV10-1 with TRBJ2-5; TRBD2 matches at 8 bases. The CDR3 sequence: CASSGGLAGQETQYF. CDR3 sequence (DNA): TGCGCCAGCAGTGGGGGGCTAGCGGGCCAAGAGACCCAGTACTTC.